The 17 T cell receptor beta chains given below trace back to one sample, sequenced in a study of T-cell memory formation after mild COVID-19 (dated by TCRdb to about 2021). Receptor libraries were prepared by 5' RACE. The data were produced on an Illumina NovaSeq 6000. TCRdb cleaned the public reads at Q25 with fastp, built clones with MiXCR and kept in-frame beta chains. Every distinct CDR3 protein forms one entry, paired with its most common genes and DNA. Within this sample are about 400,000 distinct CDR3 sequences, with roughly 17% of them counted one time only. Approximately 21% of the sample rests with the top ten. The sample consisted of PBMCs or a T cell subset sorted from them (not recorded which). All receptors come from a man between 18 and 29 years old who had mild COVID-19 (a few samples of this study predate the infection). The sample titles of this study are shuffled in the database, so cell type and time point are left out; the donor was told from shared clones.

This clonotype was recorded a few times. The chain employs TRBV20-1 and TRBJ1-1, with a tentative D call TRBD1 (5 bases). There are 13 residues in the CDR3. The germline CDR1 and CDR2 sequences are DFQATT and SNEGSKA (reference sequence). The V end was cut by 0 bases, the J end by 0 bases, with 5 bases between. The CDR3: CSAREQVNTEAFF. The CDR3 bases are TGCAGTGCTAGAGAACAGGTGAACACTGAAGCTTTCTTT.

The J gene is TRBJ2-1, the V gene TRBV9; D call uncertain. V was cut by 1 base and J by 10 bases, with 9 bases left in between. Germline lookup yields CDR1 SGDLS and CDR2 YYNGEE. The CDR3 is made up of 12 amino acids. CDR3 in amino acids: CASSVSEVEQFF. In DNA, the CDR3 is TGTGCCAGCAGCGTATCAGAGGTCGAGCAGTTCTTC.

The sample holds a few counts of this clonotype. The rearrangement joins TRBV10-3 to TRBJ1-5; tentatively, D is TRBD1 (6 bases). V lost 1 base and J 4 bases, leaving 8 bases between the germline ends. The CDR3 contains 14 residues. Germline CDR1 reads ENHRY; CDR2 reads SYGVKD. The CDR3 DNA sequence: TGTGCCATCAGTGAGTTGCAGGGGAATCAGCCCCAGCATTTT. Translating gives CAISELQGNQPQHF.

This clonotype was detected a few times. The chain links TRBV4-1 to TRBJ2-4; 9 bases align to TRBD1. This CDR3 region has 18 residues. The V gene's germline CDR1 is MGHRA and CDR2 YSYEKL. After removal of 0 bases from V and 2 bases from J, the junction contained 8 bases not matched to a gene. CDR3 residues: CASSQEPGQGVTKNIQYF. CDR3 bases: TGCGCCAGCAGCCAAGAGCCGGGACAGGGTGTTACCAAAAACATTCAGTACTTC.

V usage is TRBV12-3 or TRBV12-4 and J usage is TRBJ1-1; 10 bases line up with TRBD1. Unmatched junction bases numbered 8, after V lost 5 bases and J lost 2 bases. This CDR3 region has 16 residues. CDR3 loop: CASSPGQGRYNTEAFF. DNA for the CDR3: TGTGCCAGCAGTCCGGGACAGGGGCGATACAACACTGAAGCTTTCTTT.

This clonotype turned up a few times. The chain combines TRBV7-2 with TRBJ2-7; the D gene is possibly TRBD2 (5 bases). The length of the CDR3 is 14 residues. Trimming removed 5 bases from V and 4 bases from J, with 15 bases in between. Germline V gene data show CDR1 as SGHTA and CDR2 as FQGNSA. Here the CDR3 reads CASSPVRSGYEQYF. The CDR3 DNA reads as TGTGCCAGCAGCCCAGTGCGGAGCGGATACGAGCAGTACTTC.

The chain carries TRBV4-1 and TRBJ2-1; a weak D match, TRBD1 (7 bases). The CDR3 has 15 residues. Germline CDR1 MGHRA, CDR2 YSYEKL. Trimming left V 1 base short and J 15 bases short, with 22 bases between. This chain's CDR3 is CASSQALAGGKVLFF. The CDR3 region has the DNA TGCGCCAGCAGCCAAGCGCTGGCAGGGGGGAAGGTGCTGTTCTTC.

This clonotype was observed many times. The chain links TRBV5-1 to TRBJ1-5; D is perhaps TRBD1 (6 bases). Germline V gene lookup returns CDR1 SGHRS and CDR2 YFSETQ. V was cut by 4 bases and J by 7 bases, with 18 bases left in between. The CDR3 sequence is 15 residues long. The CDR3 sequence: CASSVGTGYGQPQHF. The CDR3 coding sequence is TGCGCCAGCAGCGTCGGAACAGGGTATGGACAGCCCCAGCATTTT.

V usage is TRBV7-9 and J usage is TRBJ2-1, with D possibly being TRBD2 (5 bases). The germline CDR1 and CDR2 sequences are SEHNR and FQNEAQ (reference sequence). The CDR3 contains 13 residues. With 1 base removed from V and 8 bases from J, the gap between germline ends came to 9 bases. The CDR3 spells CASSLDPGYEQFF. CDR3 bases: TGTGCCAGCAGCTTAGACCCGGGGTATGAGCAGTTCTTC.

This chain links TRBV12-3 or TRBV12-4 with TRBJ2-6; D unresolved. CDR3 length: 13 amino acids. With 8 bases removed from V and 4 bases from J, the gap between germline ends came to 9 bases. The CDR3, as DNA: TGTGCCAGCGCTGGCGGAGGGGCCAACGTCCTGACTTTC. It encodes CASAGGGANVLTF.

In its sample, this clonotype was seen a few times. The genes are TRBV7-2 and TRBJ1-4; possible D gene TRBD1, 6 bases. V was cut by 2 bases and J by 2 bases, with 9 bases left in between. CDR3 length equals 15 residues. The V gene's germline CDR1 is SGHTA and CDR2 FQGNSA. The CDR3 here is CASSLWGLTNEKLFF. In DNA, the CDR3 is TGTGCCAGCAGCTTATGGGGGCTTACTAATGAAAAACTGTTTTTT.

The rearrangement uses TRBV6-2 or TRBV6-3 and TRBJ1-5; D gene ambiguous. Germline V lookup: CDR1 MNHEY, CDR2 SVGEGT. V lost 2 bases, J lost 6 bases, and 17 bases lay in between. This CDR3 region has 16 residues. The CDR3 DNA sequence: TGTGCCAGCAGTTACGGTCCTCTTGGGCTGGGTCAGCCCCAGCATTTT. Its protein product is CASSYGPLGLGQPQHF.

The chain carries TRBV18 and TRBJ2-7; no clear D. The CDR3 extends over 11 amino acids. Deletions cut 6 bases from V and 6 bases from J, with 9 bases between. Germline V CDR1 and CDR2: KGHSH, LQKENI. Written as DNA, the CDR3 is TGTGCCAGCTCCACAGCGCGCGAGCAGTACTTC. Protein: CASSTAREQYF.

This clonotype was counted a few times. The rearrangement uses TRBV12-3 or TRBV12-4 and TRBJ2-7; no firm D call. The CDR3 length is 13 residues. Trimming left V 2 bases short and J 6 bases short, with 11 bases between. The CDR3 DNA sequence: TGTGCCAGCAGTTTAATCCGGCTCGGCGAGCAGTACTTC. It yields the protein CASSLIRLGEQYF.

The chain uses TRBV12-3 or TRBV12-4 and TRBJ2-2; perhaps TRBD1 as D (5 bases). The V end lost 7 bases, the J end lost 6 bases, and 15 bases lay between the germline ends. The CDR3 has 14 amino acids. The CDR3 DNA sequence: TGTGCCAGCATCGTAGGGGTAAAAGCCGGGGAGCTGTTTTTT. As protein: CASIVGVKAGELFF.

This clonotype came up a few times. J is TRBJ2-5 and V is TRBV4-3; 7 bases align to TRBD1. Per germline, CDR1 LGHNA and CDR2 YSLEER. V was pared by 4 bases and J by 5 bases, with 10 bases of the junction left unmatched. CDR3 length: 15 amino acids. The CDR3 spells CASSPGGQSRETQYF. The CDR3 DNA reads TGCGCCAGCAGCCCAGGGGGACAGTCAAGGGAGACCCAGTACTTC.

The rearrangement links TRBV7-2 to TRBJ1-2; D is possibly TRBD1 (5 bases). The CDR3 is 17 amino acids. Trimming stripped 7 bases from V and 1 base from J, with 22 bases between. Germline loops: CDR1 SGHTA, CDR2 FQGNSA. CDR3 sequence: CASTRGGATLNNYGYTF. The DNA for the CDR3 is TGTGCCAGCACCCGAGGCGGGGCGACACTTAATAACTATGGCTACACCTTC.